The T cell receptor (beta chain) described here comes from a study of blood T cells in healthy people across ages. Study-level results: Significant beta diversity loss was already apparent by age around 36, declining roughly linearly.

To note about this clonotype: Its matching antigen is unknown.

CDR1 is SGHKS, CDR2 YYEKEE, per germline (reference sequence). Trimming shortened V by 0 bases and J by 3 bases, and 15 bases separated the two germline ends. The CDR3 spans 16 residues. Through a sample-barcoded 5' primer and a J-beta primer mix, a second PCR was run for about 6 to 12 cycles. TCRdb processed the 5' RACE reads anew with MiXCR; each CDR3 protein has one entry. Among more than 550,000 distinct CDR3 sequences listed, 22% were seen once. Sequencing was performed on blood. This receptor was identified in a man between 65 and 85 years old in good health. This chain connects TRBV5-5 to TRBJ1-2; D is ambiguous. CDR3 nucleotide sequence: TGTGCCAGCAGCTTGGATCCTCGGTTACGGGACTATGGCTACACCTTC. Amino acid sequence: CASSLDPRLRDYGYTF. Looking up the rest from reference TRBV5-5 and TRBJ1-2 gives the full variable domain: DAGVTQSPTHLIKTRGQQVTLRCSPISGHKSVSWYQQVLGQGPQFIFQYYEKEERGRGNFPDRFSARQFPNYSSELNVNALLLGDSALYLCASSLDPRLRDYGYTFGSGTRLTVV.